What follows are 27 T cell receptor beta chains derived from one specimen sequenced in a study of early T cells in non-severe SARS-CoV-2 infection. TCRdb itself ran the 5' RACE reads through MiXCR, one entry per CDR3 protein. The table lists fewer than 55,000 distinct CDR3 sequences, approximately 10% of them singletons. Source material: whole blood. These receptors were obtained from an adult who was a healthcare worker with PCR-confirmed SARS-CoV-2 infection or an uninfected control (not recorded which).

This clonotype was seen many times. CDR3 amino acids: CASSLNGREPDTQYF. The CDR3, as DNA: TGCGCCAGCAGCTTGAACGGGAGGGAGCCGGATACGCAGTATTTT. This chain links TRBV5-1 with TRBJ2-3; 8 nucleotides match TRBD2. The V gene's germline CDR1 is SGHRS and CDR2 YFSETQ. The CDR3 runs 15 residues. V gave up 1 base and J gave up 6 bases; unmatched junction bases: 7.

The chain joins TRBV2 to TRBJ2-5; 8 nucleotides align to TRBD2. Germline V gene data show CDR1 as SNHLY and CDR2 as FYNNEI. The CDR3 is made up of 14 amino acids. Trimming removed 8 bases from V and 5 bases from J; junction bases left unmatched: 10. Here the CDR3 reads CASRRGDHPETQYF. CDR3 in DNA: TGTGCCAGCCGGCGGGGGGACCACCCGGAGACCCAGTACTTC.

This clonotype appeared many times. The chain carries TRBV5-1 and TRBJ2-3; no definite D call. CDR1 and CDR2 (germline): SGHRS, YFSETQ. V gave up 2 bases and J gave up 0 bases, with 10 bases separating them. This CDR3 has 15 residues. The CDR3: CASSLQLPSTDTQYF. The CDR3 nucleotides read TGCGCCAGCAGCTTACAGCTCCCTAGCACAGATACGCAGTATTTT. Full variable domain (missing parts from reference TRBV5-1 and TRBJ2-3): KAGVTQTPRYLIKTRGQQVTLSCSPISGHRSVSWYQQTPGQGLQFLFEYFSETQRNKGNFPGRFSGRQFSNSRSEMNVSTLELGDSALYLCASSLQLPSTDTQYFGPGTRLTVL.

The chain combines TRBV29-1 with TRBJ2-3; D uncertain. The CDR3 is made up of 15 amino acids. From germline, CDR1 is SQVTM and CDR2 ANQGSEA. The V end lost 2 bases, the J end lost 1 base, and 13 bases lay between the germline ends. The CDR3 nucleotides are TGCAGCGTTGAACCCCCTCAGGTCGGCACAGATACGCAGTATTTT. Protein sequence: CSVEPPQVGTDTQYF.

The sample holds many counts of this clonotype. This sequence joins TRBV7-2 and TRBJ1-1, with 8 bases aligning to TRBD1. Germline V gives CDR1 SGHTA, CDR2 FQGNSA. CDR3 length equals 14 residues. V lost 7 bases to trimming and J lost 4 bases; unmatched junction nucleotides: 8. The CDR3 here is CASILQGASTEAFF. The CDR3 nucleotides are TGTGCCAGCATCTTGCAGGGGGCGTCCACTGAAGCTTTCTTT.

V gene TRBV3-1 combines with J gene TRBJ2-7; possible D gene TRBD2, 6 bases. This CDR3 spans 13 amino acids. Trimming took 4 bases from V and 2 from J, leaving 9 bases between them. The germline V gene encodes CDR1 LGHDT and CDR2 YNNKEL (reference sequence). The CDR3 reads CASSLGRTYEQYF. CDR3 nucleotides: TGTGCCAGCAGCCTCGGGAGAACCTACGAGCAGTACTTC.

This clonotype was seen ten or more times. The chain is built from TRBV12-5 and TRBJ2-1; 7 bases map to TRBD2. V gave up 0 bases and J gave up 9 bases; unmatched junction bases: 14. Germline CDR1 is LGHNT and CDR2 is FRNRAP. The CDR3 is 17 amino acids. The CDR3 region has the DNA TGTGCTAGTGGTTTGGTGTTGATGGGCGGGAGATCGAGTGAGCAGTTCTTC. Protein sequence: CASGLVLMGGRSSEQFF.

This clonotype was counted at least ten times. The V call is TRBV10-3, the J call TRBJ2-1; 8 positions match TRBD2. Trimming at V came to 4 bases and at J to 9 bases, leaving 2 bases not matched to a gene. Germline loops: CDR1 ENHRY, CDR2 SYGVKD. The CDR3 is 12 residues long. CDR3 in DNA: TGTGCCATCAGTGGTACTAGCGGTGAGCAGTTCTTC. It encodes CAISGTSGEQFF.

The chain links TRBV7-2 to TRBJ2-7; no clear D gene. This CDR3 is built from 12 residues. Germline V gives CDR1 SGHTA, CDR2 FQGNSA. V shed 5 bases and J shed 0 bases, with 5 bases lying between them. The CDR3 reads CASSPYSYEQYF. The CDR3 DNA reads TGTGCCAGCAGCCCCTACTCCTACGAGCAGTACTTC.

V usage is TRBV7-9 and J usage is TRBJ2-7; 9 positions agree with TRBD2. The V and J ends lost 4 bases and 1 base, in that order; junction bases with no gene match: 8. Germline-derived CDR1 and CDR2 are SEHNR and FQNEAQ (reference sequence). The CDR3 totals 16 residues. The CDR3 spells CASSSSLAGPSYEQYF. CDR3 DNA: TGTGCCAGCAGCTCCTCGCTAGCGGGACCATCCTACGAGCAGTACTTC.

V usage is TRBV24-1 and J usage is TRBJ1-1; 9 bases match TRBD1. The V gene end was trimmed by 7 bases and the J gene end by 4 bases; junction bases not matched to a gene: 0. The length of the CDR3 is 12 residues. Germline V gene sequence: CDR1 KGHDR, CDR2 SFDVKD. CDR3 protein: CATRDRGTEAFF. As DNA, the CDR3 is TGTGCCACCAGGGACAGGGGCACTGAAGCTTTCTTT.

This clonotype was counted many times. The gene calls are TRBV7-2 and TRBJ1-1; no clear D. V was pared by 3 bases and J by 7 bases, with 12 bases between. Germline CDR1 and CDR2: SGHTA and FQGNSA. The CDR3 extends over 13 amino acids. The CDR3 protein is CASSFLSEDEAFF. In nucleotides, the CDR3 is TGTGCCAGCAGCTTCCTTTCCGAGGATGAAGCTTTCTTT.

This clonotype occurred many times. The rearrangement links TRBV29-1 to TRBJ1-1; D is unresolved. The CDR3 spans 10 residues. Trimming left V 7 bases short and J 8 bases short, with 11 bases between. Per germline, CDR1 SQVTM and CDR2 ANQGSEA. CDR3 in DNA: TGCAGCGCCACACAGCGCGAAGCTTTCTTT. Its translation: CSATQREAFF.

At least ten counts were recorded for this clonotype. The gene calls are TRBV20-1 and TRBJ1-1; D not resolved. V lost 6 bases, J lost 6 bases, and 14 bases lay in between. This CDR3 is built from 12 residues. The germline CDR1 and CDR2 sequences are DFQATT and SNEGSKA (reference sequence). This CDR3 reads CSARFGESEAFF. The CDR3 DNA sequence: TGCAGTGCCCGATTCGGGGAGTCTGAAGCTTTCTTT.

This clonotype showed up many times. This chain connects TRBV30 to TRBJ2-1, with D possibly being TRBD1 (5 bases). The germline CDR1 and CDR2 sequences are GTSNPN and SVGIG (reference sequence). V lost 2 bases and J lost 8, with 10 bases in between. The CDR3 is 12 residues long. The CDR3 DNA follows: TGTGCCTGGAGTTGGGGCAGCCATGAGCAGTTCTTC. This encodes CAWSWGSHEQFF.

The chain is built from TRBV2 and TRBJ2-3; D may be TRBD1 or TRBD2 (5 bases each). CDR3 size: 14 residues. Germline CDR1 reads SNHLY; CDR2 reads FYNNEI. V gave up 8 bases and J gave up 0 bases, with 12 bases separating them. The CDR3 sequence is CASGKGTSTDTQYF. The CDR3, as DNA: TGTGCCAGCGGAAAGGGGACGAGCACAGATACGCAGTATTTT. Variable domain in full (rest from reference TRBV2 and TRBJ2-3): EPEVTQTPSHQVTQMGQEVILRCVPISNHLYFYWYRQILGQKVEFLVSFYNNEISEKSEIFDDQFSVERPDGSNFTLKIRSTKLEDSAMYFCASGKGTSTDTQYFGPGTRLTVL.

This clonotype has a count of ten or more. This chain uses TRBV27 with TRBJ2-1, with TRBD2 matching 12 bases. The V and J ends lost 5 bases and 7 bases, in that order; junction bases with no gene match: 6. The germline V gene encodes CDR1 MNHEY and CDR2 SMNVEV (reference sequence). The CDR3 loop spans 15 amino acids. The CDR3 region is CASSPRLAGANEQFF. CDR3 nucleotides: TGTGCCAGCAGTCCCCGACTAGCGGGAGCAAATGAGCAGTTCTTC.

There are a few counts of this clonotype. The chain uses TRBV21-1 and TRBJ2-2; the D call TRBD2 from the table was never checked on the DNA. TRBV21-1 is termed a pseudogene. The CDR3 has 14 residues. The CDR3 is CASSPGLEPGELFF. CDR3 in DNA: TGTGCCAGCAGCCCGGGACTAGAGCCCGGGGAGCTGTTTTTT.

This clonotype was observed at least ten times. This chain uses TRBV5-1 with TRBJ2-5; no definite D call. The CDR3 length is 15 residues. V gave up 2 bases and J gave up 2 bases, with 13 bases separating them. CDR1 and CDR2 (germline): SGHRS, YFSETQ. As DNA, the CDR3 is TGCGCCAGCAGCTTAGAAGGAACATATCAAGAGACCCAGTACTTC. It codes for CASSLEGTYQETQYF.

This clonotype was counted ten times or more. The CDR3 spells CSGSSGGAREQYF. The CDR3 DNA follows: TGCAGCGGAAGCAGCGGGGGGGCGAGGGAGCAGTACTTC. This chain links TRBV29-1 with TRBJ2-7, with TRBD2 matching over 10 bases. CDR3 length: 13 amino acids. The germline CDR1 and CDR2 sequences are SQVTM and ANQGSEA. Losses at the gene ends were 7 bases for V and 7 bases for J; bases not matched to a gene: 10.

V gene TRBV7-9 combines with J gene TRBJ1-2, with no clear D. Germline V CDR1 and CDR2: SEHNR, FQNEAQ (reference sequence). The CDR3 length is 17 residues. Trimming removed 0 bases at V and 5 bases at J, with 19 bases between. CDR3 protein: CASSLAMAGDSPYGYTF. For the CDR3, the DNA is TGTGCCAGCAGCTTAGCGATGGCAGGAGACTCACCATATGGCTACACCTTC.

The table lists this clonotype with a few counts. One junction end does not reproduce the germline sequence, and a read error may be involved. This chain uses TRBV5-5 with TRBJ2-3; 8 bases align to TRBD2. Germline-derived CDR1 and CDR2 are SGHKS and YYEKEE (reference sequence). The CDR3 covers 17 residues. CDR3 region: CASSPASSGPITNTQYF. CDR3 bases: TGTGCCAGCAGCCCGGCGTCTAGCGGGCCTATCACAAATACGCAGTATTTT.

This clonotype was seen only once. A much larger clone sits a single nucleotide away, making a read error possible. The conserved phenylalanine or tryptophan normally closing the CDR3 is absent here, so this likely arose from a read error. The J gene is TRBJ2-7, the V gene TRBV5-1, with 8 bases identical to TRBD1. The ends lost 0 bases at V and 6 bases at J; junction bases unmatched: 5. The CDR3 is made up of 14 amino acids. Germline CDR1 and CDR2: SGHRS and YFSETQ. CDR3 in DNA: TGCGCCAGCAGCTTGGAGGTCACAGGGGGCGAGCAGTACCTC. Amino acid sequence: CASSLEVTGGEQYL.

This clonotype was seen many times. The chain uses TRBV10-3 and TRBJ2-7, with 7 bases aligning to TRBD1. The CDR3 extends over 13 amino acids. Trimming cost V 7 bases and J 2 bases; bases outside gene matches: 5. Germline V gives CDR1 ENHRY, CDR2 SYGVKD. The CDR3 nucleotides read TGTGCCATCAACCGGGACAGAGCCTACGAGCAGTACTTC. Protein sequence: CAINRDRAYEQYF.

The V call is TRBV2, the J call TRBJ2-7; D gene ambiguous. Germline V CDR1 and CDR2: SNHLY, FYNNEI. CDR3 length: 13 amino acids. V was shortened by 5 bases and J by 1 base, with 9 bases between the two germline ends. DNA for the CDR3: TGTGCCAGCAGTCAACACGGATCCTACGAGCAGTACTTC. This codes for CASSQHGSYEQYF.

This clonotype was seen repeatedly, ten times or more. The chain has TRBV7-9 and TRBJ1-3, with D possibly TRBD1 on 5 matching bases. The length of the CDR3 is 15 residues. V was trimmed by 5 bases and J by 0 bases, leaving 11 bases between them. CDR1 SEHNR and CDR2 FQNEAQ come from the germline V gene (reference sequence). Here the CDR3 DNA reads TGTGCCAGCAGCCTGGGGCAGCTCTCTGGAAACACCATATATTTT. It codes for CASSLGQLSGNTIYF.

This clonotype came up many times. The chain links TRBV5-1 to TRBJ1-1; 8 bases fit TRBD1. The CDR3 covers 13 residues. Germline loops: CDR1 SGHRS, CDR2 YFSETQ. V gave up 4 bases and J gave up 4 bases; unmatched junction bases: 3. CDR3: CASSLTGVTEAFF. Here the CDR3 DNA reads TGCGCCAGCAGCCTGACAGGGGTCACTGAAGCTTTCTTT.